These 13 T cell receptor beta chains were sequenced from one sample in a study of blood T cell repertoires in COVID-19. Using immunoSEQ multiplex PCR, the repertoire was profiled, and TCRdb retains in-frame clones only, with some absent. The data contain about 280,000 clones, roughly 85% of them singletons. The sample taken for sequencing was PBMCs or T cells enriched from blood (not recorded which). The receptors here all came from a woman aged 40 to 50 who had recovered from COVID-19.

In its sample, this clone was seen a few times. The rearrangement links TRBV6-5 to TRBJ2-7, with D perhaps TRBD1 (5 bases). V was cut by 6 bases and J by 4 bases, with 13 bases left in between. This CDR3 is 13 amino acids long. Germline V gene lookup returns CDR1 MNHEY and CDR2 SVGAGI. CDR3 amino acids: CASRGPFSYEQYF. The CDR3 bases are TGTGCCAGCAGGGGGCCCTTTTCTTACGAGCAGTACTTC.

This clone was observed a handful of times. CDR3 nucleotides: TGTGCCAGCTCACCACCCCGGACAGGGAAGGCCTTTGCTAGAGAAAAACTGTTTTTT. This sequence encodes CASSPPRTGKAFAREKLFF. The chain carries TRBV18 and TRBJ1-4; 8 bases agree with TRBD1. Germline assignment: CDR1 KGHSH and CDR2 LQKENI. The CDR3 length is 19 residues. The J segment lost 8 bases and the V segment lost 0 bases, leaving 17 bases of the junction unmatched.

The chain combines TRBV18 with TRBJ2-1; TRBD2 aligns across 10 bases. The germline V gene encodes CDR1 KGHSH and CDR2 LQKENI. CDR3 length: 16 amino acids. V gave up 3 bases and J gave up 3 bases; unmatched junction bases: 5. CDR3: CASSPPGLASYNEQFF. The CDR3 nucleotides are TGTGCCAGCTCACCTCCGGGACTAGCGAGCTACAATGAGCAGTTCTTC.

V is TRBV3-1 (or the pseudogene TRBV3-2) and J is TRBJ1-5; D perhaps matches TRBD1 (6 bases). CDR3 length: 14 residues. V lost 4 bases, J lost 7 bases, and 14 bases lay in between. Germline CDR1 and CDR2: LGHDT and YNNKEL (reference sequence). The CDR3 coding sequence is TGTGCCAGCAGCCCGGAGACAGGTAGACAGCCCCAGCATTTT. As protein: CASSPETGRQPQHF.

This clone is a singleton in its sample. This rearrangement joins TRBV6-6 to TRBJ1-6, with D maybe TRBD1 (5 bases). Trimming took 6 bases from V and 0 from J, leaving 15 bases between them. Germline CDR1 MNHNY, CDR2 SVGAGI (reference sequence). CDR3 size: 17 residues. The CDR3 nucleotides are TGTGCCAGCAGCCGACCTCGGGGACTCTCCTATAATTCACCCCTCCACTTT. This sequence encodes CASSRPRGLSYNSPLHF.

The chain is built from TRBV7-9 and TRBJ1-5, with no clear D. CDR1 is SEHNR, CDR2 FQNEAQ, per germline (reference sequence). There are 13 residues in the CDR3. The germline V and J ends were trimmed by 1 base and 6 bases, with 7 bases remaining between them. Here the CDR3 DNA reads TGTGCCAGCAGCTTAGATTCGTCTCAGCCCCAGCATTTT. Protein sequence: CASSLDSSQPQHF.

V usage is TRBV29-1 and J usage is TRBJ2-3; D unclear. Germline assignment: CDR1 SQVTM and CDR2 ANQGSEA. The V gene lost 0 bases and the J gene lost 2 bases, with 15 bases spanning the gap. The CDR3 runs 16 residues. CDR3 sequence reads: CSVEDRSARLTDTQYF. In DNA, the CDR3 is TGCAGCGTTGAAGATCGGAGTGCTAGACTCACAGATACGCAGTATTTT.

The V and J genes are TRBV4-1 and TRBJ2-7, with D maybe TRBD2 (6 bases). V shed 0 bases and J shed 6 bases, with 15 bases lying between them. The length of the CDR3 is 15 residues. Germline CDR1 and CDR2: MGHRA and YSYEKL. The CDR3 region has the DNA TGCGCCAGCAGCCAAGAGGGGAGGACTATTACCGAGCAGTACTTC. Its translation is CASSQEGRTITEQYF.

This chain uses TRBV28 with TRBJ2-7; TRBD1 agrees at 7 bases. The V segment lost 4 bases and the J segment 3 bases; nucleotides outside the gene matches: 9. Germline CDR1 reads MDHEN; CDR2 reads SYDVKM. The CDR3 has 15 amino acids. This chain's CDR3 is CASSSTGAPYYEQYF. CDR3 bases: TGTGCCAGCAGTTCAACAGGGGCCCCGTACTACGAGCAGTACTTC.

The chain has TRBV27 and TRBJ2-5, with D maybe TRBD2 (5 bases). V was pared by 3 bases and J by 1 base, with 12 bases between. Germline V gene data show CDR1 as MNHEY and CDR2 as SMNVEV (reference sequence). This CDR3 spans 15 amino acids. In nucleotides, the CDR3 is TGTGCCAGCAGTTTCGGCGGAGCGGCCCAAGAGACCCAGTACTTC. Its protein product is CASSFGGAAQETQYF.

This chain uses TRBV5-4 with TRBJ1-2; 7 positions match TRBD1. Unmatched junction bases numbered 2, after V lost 4 bases and J lost 2 bases. The CDR3 is 13 residues long. Germline V gene sequence: CDR1 SGHNT, CDR2 YYREEE (reference sequence). The CDR3 region is CASSEQGNYGYTF. In nucleotides, the CDR3 is TGTGCCAGCAGCGAACAGGGGAACTATGGCTACACCTTC. The variable domain in full, with the rest retrieved from reference TRBV5-4 and TRBJ1-2, is ETGVTQSPTHLIKTRGQQVTLRCSSQSGHNTVSWYQQALGQGPQFIFQYYREEENGRGNFPPRFSGLQFPNYSSELNVNALELDDSALYLCASSEQGNYGYTFGSGTRLTVV.

This sequence joins TRBV11-2 and TRBJ2-3; D ambiguous. V was pared by 5 bases and J by 9 bases, with 24 bases between. Germline V gene sequence: CDR1 SGHAT, CDR2 FQNNGV. The CDR3 has 16 residues. The CDR3 sequence: CASSPQAAAVPQTQYF. In DNA, the CDR3 is TGTGCCAGCAGCCCCCAGGCTGCTGCTGTCCCGCAAACGCAGTATTTT.

In its sample, this clone was seen a few times. The CDR3 nucleotides read TGCGCCAGCAGCCAAGCTCGGGGGTCCGGTCTCATGGGGGAGCTGTTTTTT. The encoded protein is CASSQARGSGLMGELFF. V usage is TRBV4-3 and J usage is TRBJ2-2; D is perhaps TRBD2 (6 bases). In germline, CDR1 is LGHNA, CDR2 YSLEER. This CDR3 contains 17 residues. Trimming took 1 base from V and 8 from J, leaving 20 bases between them.